Sequencing of this T cell receptor beta chain was carried out in a study of T cell repertoires in cytomegalovirus infection. Study details: Selection of CMV epitopes for the study included recently identified HLA-C-restricted and well-studied HLA-B-restricted ones. A matching HLA type, together with CMV infection, was signaled by public TCR beta signatures. The study, taken as a whole, reports: Ex vivo responses were dominated by HLA-C-restricted CMV-specific TCR beta clonotypes. Cumulated frequencies of public TCR beta families served to identify carriers of CMV plus the relevant HLA.

Germline-derived CDR1 and CDR2 are SGHAT and FQNNGV. The V end was cut by 5 bases, the J end by 0 bases, with 12 bases between. The CDR3 spans 15 residues. MiXCR, run by TCRdb on the reads, gives a single entry per CDR3 protein. The profile covers roughly 570,000 distinct CDR3 sequences, with under 45% appearing a single time and around 48% taken by the ten largest. About this clonotype itself: What it recognizes is unknown.

Here the sequenced sample was cultured PBMCs, taken from culture after CMV antigen stimulation. V gene TRBV11-2 combines with J gene TRBJ2-3; a weak D match, TRBD2 (6 bases). This TCR was sampled from a human donor in good health (CMV status not recorded). Some clones in this sample may be carry-over from other donors' samples. The CDR3 is CASSHLAPSTDTQYF. CDR3 DNA sequence: TGTGCCAGCAGCCATCTAGCGCCTAGCACAGATACGCAGTATTTT.